Presented here are 29 T cell receptor beta chains from one specimen sequenced in a study of response to subunit inactivated influenza vaccine (dated by TCRdb to 2017 to 2018). In the paper's terms, the time point label means: 45 days after influenza vaccine administration. The library was obtained by RT-PCR. The listed sequencing device is Illumina HiSeq 2500. The raw public reads went through TCRdb reprocessing: fastp at Q25, MiXCR clone calling, in-frame beta chains kept. Each CDR3 protein appears once, grouped with its most common genes and DNA. For this sample there are over 450,000 distinct CDR3 sequences; roughly 13% appear just once. Jointly, the top ten make up roughly 14% of the sample. Sequencing was performed on PBMCs from blood, taken 40 to 50 days after vaccination. The source is a man between 50 and 59 years old who received an inactivated influenza vaccine. Donor details come from another sample of the same person, matched by shared clones.

The sample holds many counts of this clonotype. The chain combines TRBV12-3 or TRBV12-4 with TRBJ1-1; the D is unclear. This CDR3 has 13 residues. V shed 5 bases and J shed 1 base, with 8 bases lying between them. The CDR3 is CASSSRGNTEAFF. As DNA, the CDR3 is TGTGCCAGCAGTAGTCGAGGGAACACTGAAGCTTTCTTT.

The chain combines TRBV7-2 with TRBJ2-1, with TRBD2 matching over 11 bases. J lost 6 bases, V lost 3 bases, and 4 bases had no gene match. The CDR3 consists of 15 residues. Germline CDR1 SGHTA, CDR2 FQGNSA. The CDR3 region is CASSFNSGRGNEQFF. CDR3 nucleotides: TGTGCCAGCAGCTTTAATAGCGGGAGGGGCAATGAGCAGTTCTTC.

This clonotype has more than one count but fewer than ten. The CDR3 sequence: CAISPPGQGAGGYTF. The CDR3 bases are TGTGCCATCAGCCCCCCGGGACAGGGGGCGGGAGGCTACACCTTC. The chain combines TRBV10-3 with TRBJ1-2; TRBD1 agrees at 12 bases. Trimming took 6 bases from V and 8 from J; bases not matched to a gene: 10. The CDR3 is 15 amino acids. The germline V gene encodes CDR1 ENHRY and CDR2 SYGVKD.

V and J are TRBV9 and TRBJ2-2, with a tentative D call TRBD1 (6 bases). This CDR3 is 12 amino acids long. The germline V gene encodes CDR1 SGDLS and CDR2 YYNGEE. Trimming removed 6 bases at V and 4 bases at J, with 7 bases between. The CDR3 DNA reads TGTGCCAGCAACAGGGCCACCGGGGAGCTGTTTTTT. Protein product: CASNRATGELFF.

The rearrangement joins TRBV27 to TRBJ1-6; D uncertain. The CDR3 has 14 residues. Germline values: CDR1 MNHEY, CDR2 SMNVEV (reference sequence). V shed 7 bases and J shed 0 bases, with 7 bases lying between them. CDR3 nucleotides: TGTGCCAGCACCCGGAGCTCCTATAATTCACCCCTCCACTTT. Its translation: CASTRSSYNSPLHF.

This clonotype was seen more than once but under ten times. This rearrangement joins TRBV6-5 to TRBJ1-1; 8 bases line up with TRBD1. There are 14 residues in the CDR3. Looked up from germline, CDR1 is MNHEY and CDR2 is SVGAGI. The trim removed 0 bases at V and 11 bases at J, leaving 8 bases unmatched. CDR3 sequence (DNA): TGTGCCAGCAGTTACTCGAACAGGGGGATGTCGGCTTTCTTT. As protein: CASSYSNRGMSAFF.

The sample holds a few counts of this clonotype. The chain carries TRBV11-2 and TRBJ2-7; D unresolved. This CDR3 is 16 amino acids long. Germline-derived CDR1 and CDR2 are SGHAT and FQNNGV. The ends were cut back, 1 base at V and 0 bases at J, with 13 bases in the middle. CDR3 in DNA: TGTGCCAGCAGCTTAGTTCCACGGTGGATCTCCTACGAGCAGTACTTC. Translation gives CASSLVPRWISYEQYF.

For the CDR3, the DNA is TGCAGTGCTGGACAGGGTCGGCAAGAGACCCAGTACTTC. Translated: CSAGQGRQETQYF. V is TRBV20-1 and J is TRBJ2-5; TRBD1 matches at 8 bases. The CDR3 runs 13 residues. Germline CDR1 is DFQATT and CDR2 is SNEGSKA (reference sequence). J was trimmed by 2 bases and V by 5 bases; bases with no gene match: 4.

In its sample, this clonotype was seen a few times. The J gene is TRBJ1-1, the V gene TRBV3-1; D is uncertain. Germline CDR1 reads LGHDT; CDR2 reads YNNKEL (reference sequence). The CDR3 covers 13 residues. V was clipped by 0 bases and J by 6 bases, with 8 bases between them. CDR3 bases: TGTGCCAGCAGCCAAGATATACCCGCTGAAGCTTTCTTT. Translation: CASSQDIPAEAFF.

Only one count was recorded for this clonotype. The chain is built from TRBV10-3 and TRBJ1-3, with D perhaps TRBD1 (6 bases). CDR3 size: 15 residues. Germline CDR1 and CDR2: ENHRY and SYGVKD. V dropped 10 bases and J dropped 0 bases, with 16 bases sitting between them. CDR3: CATGGLQGSGNTIYF. The CDR3 DNA is TGTGCCACCGGGGGGTTACAGGGCTCTGGAAACACCATATATTTT.

This clonotype was observed many times. The gene calls are TRBV20-1 and TRBJ2-1; the match to TRBD2 covers 11 bases. CDR1 DFQATT and CDR2 SNEGSKA come from the germline V gene (reference sequence). V lost 0 bases to trimming and J lost 2 bases; unmatched junction nucleotides: 12. This CDR3 comprises 19 residues. CDR3 amino acids: CSARESVLTSGSPYNEQFF. As DNA, the CDR3 is TGCAGTGCTAGAGAATCGGTCCTAACTAGCGGGAGTCCCTACAATGAGCAGTTCTTC.

The rearrangement joins TRBV5-6 to TRBJ2-1, with D unclear. The CDR3 is 12 residues long. Trimming took 5 bases from V and 5 from J, leaving 8 bases between them. Germline V lookup: CDR1 SGHDT, CDR2 YYEEEE. CDR3 coding DNA: TGTGCCAGCAGTGGCGCTAACAATGAGCAGTTCTTC. Translation: CASSGANNEQFF.

This clonotype was seen a single time. The rearrangement links TRBV2 to TRBJ2-7; 10 bases map to TRBD1. V lost 6 bases to trimming and J lost 1 base; unmatched junction nucleotides: 6. The germline V gene has CDR1 SNHLY and CDR2 FYNNEI. CDR3 length equals 15 residues. The CDR3 DNA follows: TGTGCCAGCAGGGCAGGGACAGGGGAATCCTACGAGCAGTACTTC. Translation gives CASRAGTGESYEQYF.

In its sample, this clonotype was seen many times. V is TRBV24-1 and J is TRBJ2-1; D gene ambiguous. V was shortened by 4 bases and J by 7 bases, with 10 bases between the two germline ends. Germline values: CDR1 KGHDR, CDR2 SFDVKD. The CDR3 contains 13 residues. In nucleotides, the CDR3 is TGTGCCACCAGTGACCAGGCAGAGAATGAGCAGTTCTTC. Its protein is CATSDQAENEQFF.

This clonotype came up a few times. This CDR3 reads CASSPRTSRDEQYF. The CDR3, as DNA: TGTGCCAGCAGCCCCCGGACTAGCCGCGACGAGCAGTACTTC. This chain joins TRBV11-1 and TRBJ2-7, with 8 bases matching TRBD2. V lost 5 bases and J lost 5; bases outside the gene matches: 8. The CDR3 runs 14 residues. Germline assignment: CDR1 SGHAT and CDR2 FQDESV (reference sequence).

J is TRBJ2-5 and V is TRBV5-1, with a weak D call TRBD2 (7 bases). This CDR3 comprises 16 residues. Germline CDR1 is SGHRS and CDR2 is YFSETQ. V was trimmed by 0 bases and J by 5 bases, leaving 17 bases between them. Written as DNA, the CDR3 is TGCGCCAGCAGCTTGGCACGCGGGGGCTCACATGAGACCCAGTACTTC. Translation: CASSLARGGSHETQYF.

This chain joins TRBV11-2 and TRBJ2-1; 11 bases are shared with TRBD2. The CDR3 spans 19 residues. The germline gives CDR1 SGHAT, CDR2 FQNNGV. The J segment lost 6 bases and the V segment lost 3 bases, leaving 16 bases of the junction unmatched. In DNA, the CDR3 is TGTGCCAGCAGCTTCCTAGCCAATCATCTAGCGGGGGGTATCAATGAGCAGTTCTTC. This sequence encodes CASSFLANHLAGGINEQFF.

This clonotype occurred a few times. The V and J genes are TRBV7-9 and TRBJ2-1; 8 positions agree with TRBD2. This CDR3 has 12 amino acids. The germline V gene encodes CDR1 SEHNR and CDR2 FQNEAQ (reference sequence). V lost 10 bases and J lost 4; bases outside the gene matches: 3. The CDR3 sequence is CATSGGYNEQFF. The CDR3, as DNA: TGTGCCACCTCGGGGGGGTACAATGAGCAGTTCTTC. The full variable domain, completed using reference TRBV7-9 and TRBJ2-1, is DTGVSQNPRHKITKRGQNVTFRCDPISEHNRLYWYRQTLGQGPEFLTYFQNEAQLEKSRLLSDRFSAERPKGSFSTLEIQRTEQGDSAMYLCATSGGYNEQFFGPGTRLTVL.

This chain connects TRBV4-2 to TRBJ1-2, with D perhaps matching TRBD1 (5 bases). Germline V CDR1 and CDR2: LGHNA, YNFKEQ. Between the trimmed V and J ends, which lost 4 bases and 8 bases, there was a span of 14 bases. This CDR3 has 13 amino acids. The CDR3 region has the DNA TGTGCCAGCAGCCCTCCAGCCCAGGGCGGCTACACCTTC. Its protein product is CASSPPAQGGYTF.

V gene TRBV18 combines with J gene TRBJ2-7, with 7 bases aligning to TRBD1. The germline gives CDR1 KGHSH, CDR2 LQKENI. There are 16 residues in the CDR3. Trimming took 3 bases from V and 5 from J; bases not matched to a gene: 13. The CDR3 DNA follows: TGTGCCAGCTCACCCTCCCGAGCAGGGGGTTTCGACGAGCAGTACTTC. Its translation: CASSPSRAGGFDEQYF.

The table lists this clonotype with a few counts. The CDR3 is CASSQSRGTGKRNEQYF. Written as DNA, the CDR3 is TGCGCCAGCAGTCAATCCAGGGGGACAGGGAAAAGGAACGAGCAGTACTTC. V gene TRBV23-1 combines with J gene TRBJ2-7; 9 bases are shared with TRBD1. TRBV23-1 is filed as an ORF, its function uncertain. V was clipped by 0 bases and J by 5 bases; unmatched bases: 11. The CDR3 covers 17 residues.

The chain combines TRBV4-3 with TRBJ2-1; no reliable D call. V lost 0 bases and J 0 bases, leaving 12 bases between the germline ends. CDR1 is LGHNA, CDR2 YSLEER, per germline. CDR3 length equals 17 residues. The DNA of the CDR3 is TGCGCCAGCAGCCAAGATGTCATGGCAGGCTCCTACAATGAGCAGTTCTTC. It encodes CASSQDVMAGSYNEQFF.

In this sample, this clonotype turned up many times. The V and J genes are TRBV10-3 and TRBJ1-1; D gene uncertain. Germline V lookup: CDR1 ENHRY, CDR2 SYGVKD. CDR3 size: 14 residues. Trimming cost V 2 bases and J 2 bases, with 9 bases left between them. The CDR3 loop is CAISEAGGNTEAFF. The CDR3 nucleotides read TGTGCCATCAGTGAGGCGGGCGGCAACACTGAAGCTTTCTTT.

The CDR3 sequence: CASSRGTKQFLGNEQFF. Here the CDR3 DNA reads TGCGCCAGCAGCCGAGGGACCAAACAGTTCTTGGGCAATGAGCAGTTCTTC. J is TRBJ2-1 and V is TRBV5-1, with D perhaps matching TRBD1 or TRBD2 (5 bases each). Germline CDR1 is SGHRS and CDR2 is YFSETQ. The V end was cut by 4 bases, the J end by 6 bases, with 23 bases between. The CDR3 runs 17 residues. Full variable domain (missing parts from reference TRBV5-1 and TRBJ2-1): KAGVTQTPRYLIKTRGQQVTLSCSPISGHRSVSWYQQTPGQGLQFLFEYFSETQRNKGNFPGRFSGRQFSNSRSEMNVSTLELGDSALYLCASSRGTKQFLGNEQFFGPGTRLTVL.

This clonotype was seen at least ten times. The DNA for the CDR3 is TGCAGTGCTGACCGGACAGTTTCCACAGAAGCTTTCTTT. It codes for CSADRTVSTEAFF. J is TRBJ1-1 and V is TRBV20-1; D is possibly TRBD1 (6 bases). The CDR3 runs 13 residues. V gave up 5 bases and J gave up 8 bases, with 18 bases separating them. Per germline, CDR1 DFQATT and CDR2 SNEGSKA (reference sequence).

This clonotype was counted between two and nine times. V usage is TRBV7-3 and J usage is TRBJ2-1; 11 bases map to TRBD2. The CDR3 runs to 17 residues. The germline V gene encodes CDR1 SGHTA and CDR2 FQGTGA. The V segment lost 3 bases and the J segment 8 bases; nucleotides outside the gene matches: 12. The CDR3, as DNA: TGTGCCAGCAGCTTGCGTAGCGGGAGGGGGCGGTTGGATGAGCAGTTCTTC. This encodes CASSLRSGRGRLDEQFF.

Only a few counts were recorded for this clonotype. J is TRBJ1-5 and V is TRBV27; D remains ambiguous. This CDR3 has 15 residues. Germline V gene lookup returns CDR1 MNHEY and CDR2 SMNVEV (reference sequence). With 6 bases removed from V and 0 bases from J, the gap between germline ends came to 12 bases. The CDR3 sequence is CASSLEAFSNQPQHF. The CDR3 DNA reads TGTGCCAGCAGCCTCGAGGCGTTTAGCAATCAGCCCCAGCATTTT.

This clonotype came up many times. The rearrangement joins TRBV12-3 or TRBV12-4 to TRBJ2-2; unclear D gene. The V end lost 6 bases, the J end lost 4 bases, and 12 bases lay between the germline ends. The CDR3 spans 14 residues. CDR3 loop: CASRKPGSTGELFF. Here the CDR3 DNA reads TGTGCCAGCAGAAAACCGGGCAGCACCGGGGAGCTGTTTTTT.

This clonotype was seen more than once but under ten times. The V and J genes are TRBV11-2 and TRBJ1-3; D is perhaps TRBD1 (6 bases). This CDR3 is built from 16 residues. V lost 5 bases and J 0 bases, leaving 14 bases between the germline ends. CDR1 and CDR2 from the germline V gene are SGHAT and FQNNGV. The CDR3 bases are TGTGCCAGCAGCCCGTCTCCCAGGGGCTCTGGAAACACCATATATTTT. Its translation: CASSPSPRGSGNTIYF.